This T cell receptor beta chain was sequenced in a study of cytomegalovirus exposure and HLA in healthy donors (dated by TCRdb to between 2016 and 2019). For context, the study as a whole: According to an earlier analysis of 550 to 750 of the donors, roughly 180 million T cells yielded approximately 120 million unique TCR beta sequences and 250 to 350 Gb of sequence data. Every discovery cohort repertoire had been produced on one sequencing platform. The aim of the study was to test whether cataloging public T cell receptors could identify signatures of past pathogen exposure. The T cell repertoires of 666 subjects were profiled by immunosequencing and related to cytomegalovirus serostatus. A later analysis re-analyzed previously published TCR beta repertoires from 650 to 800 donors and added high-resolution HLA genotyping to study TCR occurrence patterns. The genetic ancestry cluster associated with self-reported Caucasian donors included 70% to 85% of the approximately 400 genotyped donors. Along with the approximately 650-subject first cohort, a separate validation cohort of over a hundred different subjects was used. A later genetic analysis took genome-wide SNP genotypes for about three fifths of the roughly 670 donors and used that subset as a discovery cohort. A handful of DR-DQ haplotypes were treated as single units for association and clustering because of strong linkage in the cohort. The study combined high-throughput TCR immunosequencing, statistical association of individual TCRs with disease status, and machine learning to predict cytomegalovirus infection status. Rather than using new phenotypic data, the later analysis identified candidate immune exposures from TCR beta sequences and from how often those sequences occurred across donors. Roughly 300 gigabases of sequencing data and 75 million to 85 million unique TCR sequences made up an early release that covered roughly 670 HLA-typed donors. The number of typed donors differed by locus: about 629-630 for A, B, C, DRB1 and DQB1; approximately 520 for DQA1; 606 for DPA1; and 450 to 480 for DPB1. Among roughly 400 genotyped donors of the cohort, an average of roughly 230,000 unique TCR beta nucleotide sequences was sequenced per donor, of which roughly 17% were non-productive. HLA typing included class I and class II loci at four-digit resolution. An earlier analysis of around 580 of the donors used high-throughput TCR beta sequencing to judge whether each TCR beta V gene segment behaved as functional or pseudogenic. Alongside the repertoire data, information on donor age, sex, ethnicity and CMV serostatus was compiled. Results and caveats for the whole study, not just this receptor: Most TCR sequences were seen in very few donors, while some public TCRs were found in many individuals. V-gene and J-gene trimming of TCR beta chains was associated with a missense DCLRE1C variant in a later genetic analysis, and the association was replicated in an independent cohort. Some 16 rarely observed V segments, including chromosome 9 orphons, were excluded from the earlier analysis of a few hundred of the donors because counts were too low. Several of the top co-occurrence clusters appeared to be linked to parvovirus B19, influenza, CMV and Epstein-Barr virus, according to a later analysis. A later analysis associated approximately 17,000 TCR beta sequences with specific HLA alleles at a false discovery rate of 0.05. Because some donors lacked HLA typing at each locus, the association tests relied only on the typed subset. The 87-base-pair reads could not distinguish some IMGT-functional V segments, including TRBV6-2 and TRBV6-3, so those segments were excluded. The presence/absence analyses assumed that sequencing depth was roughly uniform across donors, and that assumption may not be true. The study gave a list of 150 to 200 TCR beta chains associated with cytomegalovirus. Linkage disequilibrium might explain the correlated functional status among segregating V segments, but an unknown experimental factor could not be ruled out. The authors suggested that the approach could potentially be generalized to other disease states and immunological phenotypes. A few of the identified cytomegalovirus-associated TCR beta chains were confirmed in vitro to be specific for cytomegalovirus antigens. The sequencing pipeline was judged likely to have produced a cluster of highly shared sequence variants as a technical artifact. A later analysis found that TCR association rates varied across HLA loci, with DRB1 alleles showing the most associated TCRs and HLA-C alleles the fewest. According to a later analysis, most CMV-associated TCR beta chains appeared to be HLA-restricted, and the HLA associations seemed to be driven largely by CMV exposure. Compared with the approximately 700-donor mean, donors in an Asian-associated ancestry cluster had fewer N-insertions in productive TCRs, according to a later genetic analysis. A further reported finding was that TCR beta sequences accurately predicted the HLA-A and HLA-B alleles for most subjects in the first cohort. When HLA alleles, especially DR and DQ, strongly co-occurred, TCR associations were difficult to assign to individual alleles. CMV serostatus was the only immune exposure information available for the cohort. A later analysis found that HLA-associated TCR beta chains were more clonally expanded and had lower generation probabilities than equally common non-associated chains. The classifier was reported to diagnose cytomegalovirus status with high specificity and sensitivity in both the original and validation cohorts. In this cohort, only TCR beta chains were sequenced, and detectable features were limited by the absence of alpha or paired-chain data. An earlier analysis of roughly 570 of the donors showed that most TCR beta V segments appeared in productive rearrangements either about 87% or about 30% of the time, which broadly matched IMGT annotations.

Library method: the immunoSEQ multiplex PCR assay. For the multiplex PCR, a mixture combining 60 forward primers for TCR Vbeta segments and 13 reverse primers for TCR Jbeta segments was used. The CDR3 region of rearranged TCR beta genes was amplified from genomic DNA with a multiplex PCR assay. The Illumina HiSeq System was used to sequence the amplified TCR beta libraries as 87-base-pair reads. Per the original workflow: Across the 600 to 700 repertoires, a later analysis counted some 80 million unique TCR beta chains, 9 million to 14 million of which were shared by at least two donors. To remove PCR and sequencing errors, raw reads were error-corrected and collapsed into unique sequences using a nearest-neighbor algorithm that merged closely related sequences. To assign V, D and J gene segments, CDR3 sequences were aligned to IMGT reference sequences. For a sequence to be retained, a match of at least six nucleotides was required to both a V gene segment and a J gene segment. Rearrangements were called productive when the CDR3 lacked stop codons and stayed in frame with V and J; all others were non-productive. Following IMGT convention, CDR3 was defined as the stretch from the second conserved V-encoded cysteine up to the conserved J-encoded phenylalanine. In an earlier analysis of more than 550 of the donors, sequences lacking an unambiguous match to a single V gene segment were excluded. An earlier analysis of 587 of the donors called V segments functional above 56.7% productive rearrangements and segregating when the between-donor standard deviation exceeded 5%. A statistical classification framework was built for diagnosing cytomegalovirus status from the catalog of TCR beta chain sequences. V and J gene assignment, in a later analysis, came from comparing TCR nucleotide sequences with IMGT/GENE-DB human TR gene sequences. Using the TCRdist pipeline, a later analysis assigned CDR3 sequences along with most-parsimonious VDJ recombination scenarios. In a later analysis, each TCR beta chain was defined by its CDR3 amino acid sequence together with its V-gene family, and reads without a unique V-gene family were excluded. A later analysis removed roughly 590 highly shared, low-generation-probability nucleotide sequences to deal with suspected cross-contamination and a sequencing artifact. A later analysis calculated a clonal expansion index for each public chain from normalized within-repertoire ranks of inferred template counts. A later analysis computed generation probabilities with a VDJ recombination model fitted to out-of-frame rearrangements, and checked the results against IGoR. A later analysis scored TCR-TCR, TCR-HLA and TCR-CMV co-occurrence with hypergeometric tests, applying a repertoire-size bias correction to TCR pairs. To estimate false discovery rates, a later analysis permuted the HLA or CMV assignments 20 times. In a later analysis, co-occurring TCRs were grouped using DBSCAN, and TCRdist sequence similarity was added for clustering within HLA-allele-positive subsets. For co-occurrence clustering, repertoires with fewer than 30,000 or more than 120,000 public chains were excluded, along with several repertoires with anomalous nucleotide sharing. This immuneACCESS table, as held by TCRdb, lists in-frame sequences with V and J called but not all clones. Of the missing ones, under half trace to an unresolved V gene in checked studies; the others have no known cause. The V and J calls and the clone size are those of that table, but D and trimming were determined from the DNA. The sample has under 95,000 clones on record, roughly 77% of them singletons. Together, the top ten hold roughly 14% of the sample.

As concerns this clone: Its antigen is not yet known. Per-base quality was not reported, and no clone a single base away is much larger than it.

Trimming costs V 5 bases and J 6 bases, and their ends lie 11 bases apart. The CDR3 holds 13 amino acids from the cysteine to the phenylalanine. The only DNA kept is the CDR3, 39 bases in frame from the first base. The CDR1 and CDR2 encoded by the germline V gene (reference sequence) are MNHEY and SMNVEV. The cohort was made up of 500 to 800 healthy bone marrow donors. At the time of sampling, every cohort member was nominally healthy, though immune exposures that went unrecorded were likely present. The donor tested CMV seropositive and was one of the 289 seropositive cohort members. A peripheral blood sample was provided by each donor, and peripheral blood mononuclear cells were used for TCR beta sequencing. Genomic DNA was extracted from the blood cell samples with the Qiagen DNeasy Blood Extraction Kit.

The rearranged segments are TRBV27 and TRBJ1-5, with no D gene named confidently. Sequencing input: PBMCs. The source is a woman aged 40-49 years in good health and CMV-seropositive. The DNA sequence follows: TGTGCCAGCAGTCCCGGCGGTACTCAGCCCCAGCATTTT. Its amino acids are CASSPGGTQPQHF.